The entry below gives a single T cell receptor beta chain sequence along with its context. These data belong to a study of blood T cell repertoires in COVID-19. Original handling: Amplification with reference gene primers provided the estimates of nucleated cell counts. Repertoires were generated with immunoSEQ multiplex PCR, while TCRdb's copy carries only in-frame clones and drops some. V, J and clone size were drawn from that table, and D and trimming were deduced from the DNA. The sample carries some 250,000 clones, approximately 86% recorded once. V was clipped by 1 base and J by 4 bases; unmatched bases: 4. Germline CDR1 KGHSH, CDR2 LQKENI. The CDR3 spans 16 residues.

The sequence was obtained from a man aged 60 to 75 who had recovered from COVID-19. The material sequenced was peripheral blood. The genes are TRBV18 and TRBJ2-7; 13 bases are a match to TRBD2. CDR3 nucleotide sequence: TGTGCCAGCTCACCACAACTAGCGGGGGGGCATTACGAGCAGTACTTC. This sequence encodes CASSPQLAGGHYEQYF.